Following are 19 T cell receptor beta chains from one sample sequenced in a study of glioma-infiltrating T cells after dendritic cell vaccination. Sequenced by immunoSEQ multiplex PCR; TCRdb stores in-frame clones only, minus some. The sample lists just under 85,000 clones, over 85% seen once, with roughly 3.2% in the top ten. Specimen: blood, collected before dendritic cell vaccination. Receptor source: a human donor with glioblastoma.

The V call is TRBV6-5, the J call TRBJ1-5; no reliable D call. The V end lost 11 bases, the J end lost 7 bases, and 18 bases lay between the germline ends. Germline assignment: CDR1 MNHEY and CDR2 SVGAGI. This CDR3 spans 13 amino acids. CDR3 DNA: TGTGCCTCCACGGGAGGGAATGGACAGCCCCAGCATTTT. Translating it yields CASTGGNGQPQHF.

The J gene is TRBJ1-1, the V gene TRBV10-3, with D perhaps matching TRBD1 (6 bases). The CDR3 extends over 15 amino acids. CDR1 and CDR2 (germline): ENHRY, SYGVKD. The ends were cut back, 1 base at V and 3 bases at J, with 12 bases in the middle. CDR3 coding DNA: TGTGCCATCAGTGAGTTTGGGGGCAGCGACACTGAAGCTTTCTTT. Translation gives CAISEFGGSDTEAFF.

The chain joins TRBV27 to TRBJ2-3; maybe TRBD2 (6 bases). The CDR3 has 16 amino acids. Per germline, CDR1 MNHEY and CDR2 SMNVEV (reference sequence). V was clipped by 6 bases and J by 0 bases, with 16 bases between them. The CDR3 nucleotides are TGTGCCAGCAGGCGGGACTCAGGGATGAGCACAGATACGCAGTATTTT. Protein sequence: CASRRDSGMSTDTQYF.

The chain recombines TRBV7-9 with TRBJ2-5; 9 positions match TRBD1. The CDR3 extends over 13 amino acids. V shed 5 bases, J shed 5 bases, and the junction held 3 bases outside the gene matches. CDR1 and CDR2 from the germline V gene are SEHNR and FQNEAQ (reference sequence). DNA of the CDR3: TGTGCCAGCAGCCGGACAGGGGTCGAGACCCAGTACTTC. Its protein is CASSRTGVETQYF.

The chain uses TRBV4-1 and TRBJ1-5, with 9 bases matching TRBD1. Looked up from germline, CDR1 is MGHRA and CDR2 is YSYEKL. CDR3 size: 16 residues. V shed 4 bases, J shed 5 bases, and the junction held 9 bases outside the gene matches. The CDR3 sequence: CASSPSGTGRDQPQHF. For the CDR3, the DNA is TGCGCCAGCAGCCCTTCTGGGACAGGGCGGGATCAGCCCCAGCATTTT.

This sequence joins TRBV2 and TRBJ2-2; TRBD2 aligns across 9 bases. CDR1 and CDR2 (germline): SNHLY, FYNNEI. With V trimmed by 6 bases and J by 5 bases, 10 bases remained unmatched. The CDR3 sequence is 16 residues long. The chain's CDR3 is CASRKTVAGATGELFF. For the CDR3, the DNA is TGTGCCAGCAGGAAGACTGTAGCGGGGGCAACCGGGGAGCTGTTTTTT. The variable domain in full, completed from reference TRBV2 and TRBJ2-2, reads EPEVTQTPSHQVTQMGQEVILRCVPISNHLYFYWYRQILGQKVEFLVSFYNNEISEKSEIFDDQFSVERPDGSNFTLKIRSTKLEDSAMYFCASRKTVAGATGELFFGEGSRLTVL.

The chain has TRBV6-1 and TRBJ2-7, with D hard to call. Germline V CDR1 and CDR2: MNHNS, SASEGT. The CDR3 has 11 residues. Trimming cost V 2 bases and J 4 bases, with 3 bases left between them. This CDR3 is CASSELYEQYF. CDR3 nucleotide sequence: TGTGCCAGCAGTGAACTTTACGAGCAGTACTTC.

The chain couples TRBV5-5 to TRBJ1-2; D is undetermined. The CDR3 extends over 15 amino acids. V dropped 2 bases and J dropped 3 bases, with 14 bases sitting between them. From germline, CDR1 is SGHKS and CDR2 YYEKEE (reference sequence). The CDR3 loop is CASSFREGSDYGYTF. Here the CDR3 DNA reads TGTGCCAGCAGCTTCCGGGAGGGCTCTGACTATGGCTACACCTTC.

This clone was found once. The V call is TRBV19, the J call TRBJ2-3, with D possibly matching TRBD2 (7 bases). The CDR3 is made up of 12 amino acids. The germline CDR1 and CDR2 sequences are LNHDA and SQIVND (reference sequence). V was cut by 9 bases and J by 5 bases, with 12 bases left in between. This CDR3 reads CASGGRGDTQYF. The CDR3 DNA reads TGTGCCAGCGGGGGGCGGGGAGATACGCAGTATTTT.

For the CDR3, the DNA is TGTGCCAGCAGCTTGGTCGGGGACTCTAGGGCTAAGACAGATACGCAGTATTTT. This sequence encodes CASSLVGDSRAKTDTQYF. The J gene is TRBJ2-3, the V gene TRBV7-2; D perhaps matches TRBD2 (6 bases). Per germline, CDR1 SGHTA and CDR2 FQGNSA. V lost 3 bases and J lost 3, with 22 bases in between. This CDR3 has 18 residues.

The chain combines TRBV6-1 with TRBJ1-1; D is ambiguous. The germline V gene has CDR1 MNHNS and CDR2 SASEGT. CDR3 length equals 14 residues. Between the trimmed V and J ends, which lost 2 bases and 3 bases, there was a span of 10 bases. The CDR3 spells CASSELEFDTEAFF. The DNA of the CDR3 is TGTGCCAGCAGTGAATTGGAGTTCGACACTGAAGCTTTCTTT.

The chain combines TRBV7-8 with TRBJ1-5; the D gene is possibly TRBD1 (5 bases). With 2 bases removed from V and 4 bases from J, the gap between germline ends came to 9 bases. CDR1 is SGHVS, CDR2 FQNEAQ, per germline. The CDR3 totals 14 residues. The CDR3 loop is CASSLYGGNQPQHF. In nucleotides, the CDR3 is TGTGCCAGCAGCTTATACGGGGGTAATCAGCCCCAGCATTTT.

The V and J genes are TRBV18 and TRBJ1-4; the D gene is possibly TRBD1 (6 bases). The V gene's germline CDR1 is KGHSH and CDR2 LQKENI. The CDR3 is made up of 16 amino acids. Trimming removed 0 bases from V and 6 bases from J, with 14 bases in between. CDR3 sequence: CASSPPRGGGDEKLFF. In nucleotides, the CDR3 is TGTGCCAGCTCACCACCCCGAGGAGGGGGGGATGAAAAACTGTTTTTT. Looking up the rest from reference TRBV18 and TRBJ1-4 gives the full variable domain: NAGVMQNPRHLVRRRGQEARLRCSPMKGHSHVYWYRQLPEEGLKFMVYLQKENIIDESGMPKERFSAEFPKEGPSILRIQQVVRGDSAAYFCASSPPRGGGDEKLFFGSGTQLSVL.

V and J are TRBV4-1 and TRBJ1-3, with 10 bases lining up with TRBD1. The CDR3 has 16 residues. Germline V gene sequence: CDR1 MGHRA, CDR2 YSYEKL. The junction had 2 bases not matched to a gene; V was cut back by 3 bases and J by 0 bases. CDR3 loop: CASSQGQGNSGNTIYF. The CDR3 region has the DNA TGCGCCAGCAGCCAGGGACAGGGGAACTCTGGAAACACCATATATTTT.

The chain recombines TRBV5-8 with TRBJ2-5; 9 bases are shared with TRBD2. Germline V gene lookup returns CDR1 SGHTS and CDR2 YDEGEE. This CDR3 contains 15 residues. Losses at the gene ends were 5 bases for V and 5 bases for J; bases not matched to a gene: 10. The CDR3 coding sequence is TGTGCCAGCAGGGGGGTAGCGGGAGTATCGGAGACCCAGTACTTC. Its translation: CASRGVAGVSETQYF.

The sample holds one count of this clone. This chain joins TRBV5-1 and TRBJ1-1; D may be TRBD1 (6 bases). Trimming removed 0 bases from V and 5 bases from J, with 11 bases in between. The CDR3 sequence is 14 residues long. The germline V gene encodes CDR1 SGHRS and CDR2 YFSETQ. CDR3 coding DNA: TGCGCCAGCAGCTTGGGACAGGCTAAGACTGAAGCTTTCTTT. Protein: CASSLGQAKTEAFF. Looking up the rest from reference TRBV5-1 and TRBJ1-1 gives the full variable domain: KAGVTQTPRYLIKTRGQQVTLSCSPISGHRSVSWYQQTPGQGLQFLFEYFSETQRNKGNFPGRFSGRQFSNSRSEMNVSTLELGDSALYLCASSLGQAKTEAFFGQGTRLTVV.

V usage is TRBV6-5 and J usage is TRBJ1-2; 7 bases line up with TRBD1. Germline values: CDR1 MNHEY, CDR2 SVGAGI. V lost 5 bases, J lost 6 bases, and 9 bases stayed unmatched. The CDR3 consists of 14 residues. In DNA form, the CDR3 reads TGTGCCAGCAGTCAACGGACAGGAGTACATGGCTACACCTTC. The encoded protein is CASSQRTGVHGYTF.

V usage is TRBV6-1 and J usage is TRBJ2-2; D not resolved. Germline V gene sequence: CDR1 MNHNS, CDR2 SASEGT. The CDR3 consists of 13 residues. The ends were cut back, 5 bases at V and 1 base at J, with 5 bases in the middle. The CDR3 sequence: CASSFQNTGELFF. The CDR3 nucleotides are TGTGCCAGCAGTTTCCAGAACACCGGGGAGCTGTTTTTT.

The CDR3 here is CASSQPTGARRNTEAFF. CDR3 DNA: TGTGCCAGCAGCCAACCTACAGGGGCTCGAAGGAACACTGAAGCTTTCTTT. This chain links TRBV14 with TRBJ1-1, with 7 positions matching TRBD1. The CDR3 has 17 residues. CDR1 and CDR2 from the germline V gene are SGHDN and FVKESK. The ends lost 2 bases at V and 1 base at J; junction bases unmatched: 10.